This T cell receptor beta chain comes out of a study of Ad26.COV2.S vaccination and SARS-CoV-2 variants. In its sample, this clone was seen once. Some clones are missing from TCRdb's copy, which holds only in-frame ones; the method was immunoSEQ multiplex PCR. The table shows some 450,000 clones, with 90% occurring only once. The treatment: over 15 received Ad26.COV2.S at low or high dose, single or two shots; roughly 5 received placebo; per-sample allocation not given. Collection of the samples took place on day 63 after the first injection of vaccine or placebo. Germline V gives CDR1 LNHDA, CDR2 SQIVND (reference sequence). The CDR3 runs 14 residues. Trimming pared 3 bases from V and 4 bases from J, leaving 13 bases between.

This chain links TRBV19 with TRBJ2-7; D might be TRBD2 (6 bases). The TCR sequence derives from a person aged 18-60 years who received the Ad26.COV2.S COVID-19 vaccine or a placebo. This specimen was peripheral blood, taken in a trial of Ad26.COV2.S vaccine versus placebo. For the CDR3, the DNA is TGTGCCAGTAGTATTGGAGGGGAGATTTACGAGCAGTACTTC. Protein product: CASSIGGEIYEQYF.